The 15 T cell receptor beta chains below come from one sample, sequenced in a study of T cell responses to AZD1222 COVID-19 vaccine. The table came from immunoSEQ multiplex PCR; TCRdb's copy has only in-frame clones and leaves some out. The sample shows some 150,000 clones, about 93% of them seen only once. Sequencing was performed on peripheral blood, taken on day 0 of MenACWY control vaccination. Receptor source: an adult in good health.

The chain joins TRBV11-1 to TRBJ2-1; 9 nucleotides align to TRBD2. The CDR3 length is 16 residues. Germline V CDR1 and CDR2: SGHAT, FQDESV (reference sequence). Trimming cost V 5 bases and J 6 bases; bases outside gene matches: 11. The CDR3 nucleotides are TGTGCCAGCAGCCAAACCCTAGCGGGACCACGCAATGAGCAGTTCTTC. Its translation is CASSQTLAGPRNEQFF.

This rearrangement joins TRBV9 to TRBJ1-1; tentative D call: TRBD1 (6 bases). This CDR3 has 14 amino acids. Deletions cut 1 base from V and 4 bases from J, with 11 bases between. The V gene's germline CDR1 is SGDLS and CDR2 YYNGEE. The CDR3, as DNA: TGTGCCAGCAGCGTAAGGGGGACGGGCACTGAAGCTTTCTTT. Protein product: CASSVRGTGTEAFF.

The chain has TRBV28 and TRBJ2-1, with D hard to call. The germline V gene encodes CDR1 MDHEN and CDR2 SYDVKM. V lost 5 bases and J 10 bases, leaving 12 bases between the germline ends. This CDR3 is 12 amino acids long. CDR3 amino acids: CASSLVLWEQFF. In nucleotides, the CDR3 is TGTGCCAGCAGTCTGGTCCTCTGGGAGCAGTTCTTC. The full variable domain, in which reference TRBV28 and TRBJ2-1 provide the parts outside the CDR3, is DVKVTQSSRYLVKRTGEKVFLECVQDMDHENMFWYRQDPGLGLRLIYFSYDVKMKEKGDIPEGYSVSREKKERFSLILESASTNQTSMYLCASSLVLWEQFFGPGTRLTVL.

CDR3 in amino acids: CASSWRGKNIQYF. CDR3 bases: TGTGCCAGCAGCTGGAGGGGCAAAAACATTCAGTACTTC. The J gene is TRBJ2-4, the V gene TRBV7-8; the D gene is possibly TRBD2 (6 bases). The CDR3 is made up of 13 amino acids. Germline loops: CDR1 SGHVS, CDR2 FQNEAQ. Trimming stripped 4 bases from V and 3 bases from J, with 7 bases between. The full variable domain, rest sourced from reference TRBV7-8 and TRBJ2-4, is GAGVSQSPRYKVAKRGQDVALRCDPISGHVSLFWYQQALGQGPEFLTYFQNEAQLDKSGLPSDRFFAERPEGSVSTLKIQRTQQEDSAVYLCASSWRGKNIQYFGAGTRLSVL.

This chain uses TRBV28 with TRBJ2-2; TRBD2 aligns across 9 bases. The V gene's germline CDR1 is MDHEN and CDR2 SYDVKM. Trimming cost V 2 bases and J 7 bases; bases outside gene matches: 14. This CDR3 is built from 18 residues. CDR3 sequence reads: CASSLTPDWREGDGELFF. CDR3 in DNA: TGTGCCAGCAGTTTAACCCCGGACTGGCGGGAGGGAGACGGGGAGCTGTTTTTT.

This rearrangement joins TRBV24-1 to TRBJ1-4; D call uncertain. V was trimmed by 9 bases and J by 5 bases, leaving 3 bases between them. The germline gives CDR1 KGHDR, CDR2 SFDVKD. This CDR3 contains 10 residues. The CDR3 nucleotides read TGTGCCACCGGGAATGAAAAACTGTTTTTT. As protein: CATGNEKLFF.

CDR3: CASSVAGREGEKLFF. The DNA of the CDR3 is TGTGCCAGCAGCGTAGCTGGTCGAGAGGGGGAAAAACTGTTTTTT. This chain links TRBV9 with TRBJ1-4; D may be TRBD1 (5 bases). Germline CDR1 is SGDLS and CDR2 is YYNGEE. This CDR3 is 15 amino acids long. Trimming stripped 0 bases from V and 8 bases from J, with 14 bases between.

The chain couples TRBV20-1 to TRBJ1-5; 7 nucleotides line up with TRBD1. The CDR3 is 11 amino acids. Germline assignment: CDR1 DFQATT and CDR2 SNEGSKA (reference sequence). J gave up 11 bases and V 5 bases, and 6 bases lay outside the gene matches. CDR3 DNA sequence: TGCAGTGCTTTACAGGGGACGACCCAGCATTTT. Amino acid sequence: CSALQGTTQHF.

V is TRBV10-3 and J is TRBJ2-2, with 9 bases lining up with TRBD1. Trimming took 3 bases from V and 7 from J; bases not matched to a gene: 9. The CDR3 extends over 16 amino acids. Germline V lookup: CDR1 ENHRY, CDR2 SYGVKD. For the CDR3, the DNA is TGTGCCATCAGTGACGCAGGACAGGGGAGTGGCGGGGAGCTGTTTTTT. This translates into CAISDAGQGSGGELFF.

This clone appeared a single time. The chain's CDR3 is CASSLSGRSGNTIYF. CDR3 in DNA: TGTGCCAGCAGCTTATCCGGGAGGTCTGGAAACACCATATATTTT. The rearrangement links TRBV7-3 to TRBJ1-3; D is unresolved. The CDR3 extends over 15 amino acids. V dropped 2 bases and J dropped 1 base, with 9 bases sitting between them. Germline V gene data show CDR1 as SGHTA and CDR2 as FQGTGA.

In DNA form, the CDR3 reads TGTGCCAGCAGTGAATACGGACTTAATGAAAAACTGTTTTTT. It codes for CASSEYGLNEKLFF. The chain recombines TRBV6-1 with TRBJ1-4; D gene ambiguous. Trimming left V 2 bases short and J 4 bases short, with 8 bases between. There are 14 residues in the CDR3. Germline CDR1 and CDR2: MNHNS and SASEGT.

V is TRBV4-1 and J is TRBJ1-1; D remains unclear. V was cut by 1 base and J by 2 bases, with 11 bases left in between. This CDR3 has 15 amino acids. CDR1 MGHRA and CDR2 YSYEKL come from the germline V gene. The CDR3: CASSQGRNKNTEAFF. The CDR3 DNA reads as TGCGCCAGCAGCCAAGGAAGGAATAAAAACACTGAAGCTTTCTTT.

This CDR3 reads CASSPVPGQGEQFF. CDR3 bases: TGTGCCAGCAGTCCTGTCCCGGGACAAGGTGAGCAGTTCTTC. V gene TRBV2 combines with J gene TRBJ2-1; perhaps TRBD1 as D (6 bases). The CDR3 extends over 14 amino acids. Germline V gives CDR1 SNHLY, CDR2 FYNNEI. The ends were cut back, 5 bases at V and 9 bases at J, with 17 bases in the middle.

The J gene is TRBJ1-2, the V gene TRBV5-4; TRBD1 might be the D (5 bases). This CDR3 comprises 15 residues. Between the trimmed V and J ends, which lost 0 bases and 8 bases, there was a span of 17 bases. The germline V gene has CDR1 SGHNT and CDR2 YYREEE (reference sequence). CDR3 in DNA: TGTGCCAGCAGCTTGGAACTACAGGTCCCCCGAGGCTACACCTTC. Translated, it gives CASSLELQVPRGYTF.

The J gene is TRBJ1-2, the V gene TRBV27; weak D call: TRBD1 (5 bases). CDR1 and CDR2 (germline): MNHEY, SMNVEV (reference sequence). The CDR3 is 19 residues long. Trimming removed 6 bases at V and 4 bases at J, with 30 bases between. The CDR3 loop reads CASSPKGRVVTRGFYGYTF. The CDR3, as DNA: TGTGCCAGCAGCCCCAAGGGAAGGGTGGTCACACGGGGGTTCTATGGCTACACCTTC.